These 10 T cell receptor beta chains were all obtained from the same sample, sequenced in a study of blood T cell repertoires in COVID-19. Clones were read by immunoSEQ multiplex PCR, and TCRdb kept only the in-frame ones, dropping some. The data contain some 380,000 clones, 88% of them singletons. The material sequenced was PBMCs or T cells enriched from blood (not recorded which). The receptor source for this set is a woman aged 40-49 years with acute COVID-19.

This chain links TRBV2 with TRBJ2-2, with 7 bases matching TRBD1. The CDR3 extends over 13 amino acids. Germline V lookup: CDR1 SNHLY, CDR2 FYNNEI. Trimming removed 8 bases from V and 6 bases from J; junction bases left unmatched: 6. CDR3 sequence: CASQGQFPGELFF. The CDR3 nucleotides are TGTGCCAGCCAGGGACAGTTCCCCGGGGAGCTGTTTTTT.

J is TRBJ2-1 and V is TRBV5-6; 7 bases align to TRBD2. Germline lookup yields CDR1 SGHDT and CDR2 YYEEEE. CDR3 length: 17 residues. V was clipped by 4 bases and J by 0 bases; unmatched bases: 10. This CDR3 is CASSHSRPGGSYNEQFF. The CDR3 region has the DNA TGTGCCAGCAGCCACAGCCGGCCGGGGGGCTCCTACAATGAGCAGTTCTTC.

V usage is TRBV13 and J usage is TRBJ2-1; 8 bases map to TRBD2. Germline V gene data show CDR1 as PRHDT and CDR2 as FYEKMQ (reference sequence). CDR3 length: 15 residues. Trimming at V came to 4 bases and at J to 8 bases, leaving 10 bases not matched to a gene. This CDR3 is CASSSWTGRVYEQFF. Here the CDR3 DNA reads TGTGCCAGCAGCTCATGGACCGGGAGGGTATATGAGCAGTTCTTC.

The V and J genes are TRBV7-5 and TRBJ2-2; TRBD1, the table's D call, was not compared with the DNA. TRBV7-5 is termed a pseudogene. The length of the CDR3 is 17 residues. The CDR3 nucleotides are TGTGCCAGAGGGGCGGTGCATATAGGGACACCCACCGGGGAGCTGTTTTTT. This translates into CARGAVHIGTPTGELFF.

The gene calls are TRBV5-6 and TRBJ2-5; D may be TRBD2 (6 bases). Germline V gene data show CDR1 as SGHDT and CDR2 as YYEEEE. Trimming stripped 3 bases from V and 4 bases from J, with 13 bases between. The CDR3 runs 14 residues. CDR3 region: CASSSQTSLETQYF. Here the CDR3 DNA reads TGTGCCAGCAGCTCCCAGACTAGTCTAGAGACCCAGTACTTC.

The chain links TRBV7-8 to TRBJ1-2, with 7 bases lining up with TRBD1. Trimming removed 6 bases from V and 4 bases from J; junction bases left unmatched: 5. CDR3 length: 13 amino acids. The germline V gene encodes CDR1 SGHVS and CDR2 FQNEAQ. The chain's CDR3 is CASSRRDSYGYTF. The CDR3 region has the DNA TGTGCCAGCAGTCGCCGGGACAGCTATGGCTACACCTTC.

The gene calls are TRBV15 and TRBJ2-1, with TRBD2 identical over 9 bases. The V gene end was trimmed by 3 bases and the J gene end by 7 bases; junction bases not matched to a gene: 7. The germline V gene has CDR1 LNHNV and CDR2 YYDKDF (reference sequence). The CDR3 extends over 15 amino acids. The CDR3 is CATSRASGVGNEQFF. The CDR3 DNA sequence: TGTGCCACCAGCAGGGCTAGCGGGGTAGGGAATGAGCAGTTCTTC.

This clone has a handful of counts. The genes are TRBV11-2 and TRBJ2-1; 7 nucleotides match TRBD1. The CDR3 contains 12 residues. Germline CDR1 reads SGHAT; CDR2 reads FQNNGV. J was trimmed by 11 bases and V by 5 bases; bases with no gene match: 6. CDR3 protein: CASSLQGRKQFF. CDR3 nucleotides: TGTGCCAGCAGCCTACAGGGGCGGAAGCAGTTCTTC.

This rearrangement joins TRBV5-4 to TRBJ2-4; D remains unclear. Germline loops: CDR1 SGHNT, CDR2 YYREEE (reference sequence). Trimming removed 5 bases from V and 9 bases from J, with 12 bases in between. CDR3 length equals 12 residues. CDR3 DNA: TGTGCCAGCAGTTATGACTCGTCCATTCAGTACTTC. Its protein is CASSYDSSIQYF.

This clone has only a few counts. The chain links TRBV9 to TRBJ1-1; unclear D gene. V was pared by 0 bases and J by 5 bases, with 20 bases between. The CDR3 consists of 17 residues. The germline CDR1 and CDR2 sequences are SGDLS and YYNGEE. CDR3 sequence: CASSVDSKAAPGTEAFF. The CDR3 nucleotides read TGTGCCAGCAGCGTAGACTCCAAGGCAGCCCCGGGGACTGAAGCTTTCTTT.